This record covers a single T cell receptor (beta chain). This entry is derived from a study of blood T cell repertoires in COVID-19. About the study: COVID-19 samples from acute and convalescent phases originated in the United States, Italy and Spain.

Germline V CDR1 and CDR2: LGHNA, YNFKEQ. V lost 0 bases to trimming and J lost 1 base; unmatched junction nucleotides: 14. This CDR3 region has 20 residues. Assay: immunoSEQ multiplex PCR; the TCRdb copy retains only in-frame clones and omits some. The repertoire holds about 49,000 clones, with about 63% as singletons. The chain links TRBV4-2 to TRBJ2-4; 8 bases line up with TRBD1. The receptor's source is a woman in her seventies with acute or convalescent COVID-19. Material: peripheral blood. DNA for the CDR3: TGTGCCAGCAGCCAAGAGGCGGACAGGGTTGGGCTATGGGCCAAAAACATTCAGTACTTC. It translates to CASSQEADRVGLWAKNIQYF.